One and the same sample provided the 5 T cell receptor beta chains below, sequenced in a study of blood T cell repertoires in COVID-19. Assay used: immunoSEQ multiplex PCR; TCRdb lists only in-frame clones, some missing. The table lists a few hundred thousand clones, approximately 85% of them singletons. The source material was PBMCs or T cells enriched from blood (not recorded which). The receptors stem from a woman between 45 and 65 years old who had recovered from COVID-19.

V is TRBV27 and J is TRBJ2-7; 7 positions agree with TRBD1. The CDR3 covers 15 residues. Germline lookup yields CDR1 MNHEY and CDR2 SMNVEV (reference sequence). The junction had 9 bases not matched to a gene; V was cut back by 5 bases and J by 2 bases. CDR3 sequence: CASSRSRDRPYEQYF. CDR3 sequence (DNA): TGTGCCAGCAGTCGATCCCGGGACAGACCCTACGAGCAGTACTTC.

This chain connects TRBV19 to TRBJ1-6, with 9 bases fitting TRBD1. Per the germline V gene, CDR1 is LNHDA and CDR2 is SQIVND (reference sequence). V lost 6 bases, J lost 7 bases, and 10 bases stayed unmatched. The CDR3 contains 16 residues. CDR3 nucleotides: TGTGCCAGTAGGGAACAGGGGGCAGGATGGAATTCACCCCTCCACTTT. Amino acids: CASREQGAGWNSPLHF.

The chain uses TRBV15 and TRBJ2-7; D gene ambiguous. CDR1 and CDR2 from the germline V gene are LNHNV and YYDKDF (reference sequence). The V gene lost 0 bases and the J gene lost 2 bases, with 8 bases spanning the gap. The CDR3 contains 14 residues. This chain's CDR3 is CATSREIAAYEQYF. The CDR3 nucleotides are TGTGCCACCAGCAGAGAGATAGCCGCCTACGAGCAGTACTTC.

The chain is built from TRBV2 and TRBJ2-1, with TRBD2 matching 8 bases. The CDR3 has 14 residues. V gave up 5 bases and J gave up 2 bases; unmatched junction bases: 2. Looked up from germline, CDR1 is SNHLY and CDR2 is FYNNEI. CDR3 amino acids: CASSISGTYNEQFF. The CDR3 DNA reads as TGTGCCAGCAGTATTAGCGGGACCTACAATGAGCAGTTCTTC.

V is TRBV19 and J is TRBJ2-1; D may be TRBD2 (6 bases). CDR1 and CDR2 (germline): LNHDA, SQIVND (reference sequence). This CDR3 is 15 amino acids long. V lost 5 bases and J lost 7, with 18 bases in between. The CDR3 DNA sequence: TGTGCCAGTAGTGCCCTCGGGACCCGGGGGAATGAGCAGTTCTTC. Translated, it gives CASSALGTRGNEQFF.